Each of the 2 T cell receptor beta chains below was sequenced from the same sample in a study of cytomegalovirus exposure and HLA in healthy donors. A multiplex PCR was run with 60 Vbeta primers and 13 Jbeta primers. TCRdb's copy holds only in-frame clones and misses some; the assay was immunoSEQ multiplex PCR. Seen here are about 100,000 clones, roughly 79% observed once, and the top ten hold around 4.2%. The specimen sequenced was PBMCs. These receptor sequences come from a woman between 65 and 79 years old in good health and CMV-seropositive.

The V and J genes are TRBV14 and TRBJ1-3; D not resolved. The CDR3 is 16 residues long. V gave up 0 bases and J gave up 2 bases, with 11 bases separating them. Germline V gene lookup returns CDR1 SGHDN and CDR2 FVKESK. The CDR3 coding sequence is TGTGCCAGCAGCCAAGAGGTGGGCCTGGCTGGAAACACCATATATTTT. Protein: CASSQEVGLAGNTIYF. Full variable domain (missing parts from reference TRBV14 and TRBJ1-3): EAGVTQFPSHSVIEKGQTVTLRCDPISGHDNLYWYRRVMGKEIKFLLHFVKESKQDESGMPNNRFLAERTGGTYSTLKVQPAELEDSGVYFCASSQEVGLAGNTIYFGEGSWLTVV.

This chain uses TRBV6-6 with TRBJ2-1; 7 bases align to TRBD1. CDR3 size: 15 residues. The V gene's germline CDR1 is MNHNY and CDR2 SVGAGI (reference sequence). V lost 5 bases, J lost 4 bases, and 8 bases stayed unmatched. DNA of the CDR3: TGTGCCAGCAGTAATACTGGGGACAGTTACAATGAGCAGTTCTTC. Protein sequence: CASSNTGDSYNEQFF.